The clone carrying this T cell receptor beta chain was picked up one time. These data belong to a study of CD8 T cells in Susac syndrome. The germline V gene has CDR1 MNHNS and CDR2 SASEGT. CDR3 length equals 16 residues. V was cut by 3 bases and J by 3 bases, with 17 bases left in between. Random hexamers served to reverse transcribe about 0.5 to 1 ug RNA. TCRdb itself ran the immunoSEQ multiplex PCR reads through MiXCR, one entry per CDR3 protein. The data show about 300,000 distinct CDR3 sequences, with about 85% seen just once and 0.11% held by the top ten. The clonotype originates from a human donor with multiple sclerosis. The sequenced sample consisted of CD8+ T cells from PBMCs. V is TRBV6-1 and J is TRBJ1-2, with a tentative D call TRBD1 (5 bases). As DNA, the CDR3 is TGTGCCAGCAGTGACGTCAGACAGAGAACGGACTATGGCTACACCTTC. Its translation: CASSDVRQRTDYGYTF.